The 20 T cell receptor beta chains listed next were all sequenced from one sample in a study of shared clonotypes between healthy human individuals. Libraries were prepared by immunoSEQ multiplex PCR; TCRdb keeps only in-frame clonotypes and omits some of them. The sample shows around 550,000 clones, 90% to 96% of them seen only once. Input material: naive CD4+ T cells sorted from blood. Subset indicated: CD45RA+ positively selected. The receptors were gathered from a woman in her 30s in good health.

Concerning this clone itself: This CDR3 is also generated by other DNA sequences in the sample. J is TRBJ1-2 and V is TRBV28, with no clear D. Germline V lookup: CDR1 MDHEN, CDR2 SYDVKM. The germline V and J ends were trimmed by 2 bases and 2 bases, with 6 bases remaining between them. This CDR3 region has 13 residues. CDR3 nucleotides: TGTGCCAGCAGTTTACCCGGGAACTATGGCTACACCTTC. Protein product: CASSLPGNYGYTF.

The J gene is TRBJ2-3, the V gene TRBV7-6, with TRBD2 identical over 8 bases. The germline V gene has CDR1 SGHVS and CDR2 FNYEAQ. V lost 1 base, J lost 2 bases, and 8 bases stayed unmatched. The CDR3 has 17 residues. CDR3 DNA: TGTGCCAGCAGCTTAGAGCCGGGCGGGAGGACCACAGATACGCAGTATTTT. Translation: CASSLEPGGRTTDTQYF.

The V gene is TRBV27, the J gene TRBJ1-3; TRBD1 matches 8 bases. Germline V lookup: CDR1 MNHEY, CDR2 SMNVEV (reference sequence). The ends lost 5 bases at V and 3 bases at J; junction bases unmatched: 6. The CDR3 contains 15 residues. CDR3 nucleotides: TGTGCCAGCAGTAGGCAGGGGGCGGTTGGAAACACCATATATTTT. Translated, it gives CASSRQGAVGNTIYF.

This chain joins TRBV10-3 and TRBJ2-5, with a tentative D call TRBD2 (7 bases). V lost 3 bases and J 6 bases, leaving 20 bases between the germline ends. Germline V CDR1 and CDR2: ENHRY, SYGVKD. The CDR3 has 16 residues. In DNA form, the CDR3 reads TGTGCCATCAGTGAATATAAGGGGGAGGGACTCAAGACCCAGTACTTC. Its translation: CAISEYKGEGLKTQYF.

V and J are TRBV6-5 and TRBJ1-2; 9 bases fit TRBD1. The CDR3 is 14 amino acids. CDR1 and CDR2 (germline): MNHEY, SVGAGI. With 4 bases clipped from V and 8 bases from J, the junction kept 8 bases outside the gene matches. CDR3 sequence reads: CASSSWDRVFGYTF. CDR3 nucleotide sequence: TGTGCCAGCAGTTCGTGGGACAGGGTGTTCGGCTACACCTTC.

This clone was seen once. V and J are TRBV6-1 and TRBJ1-2; D may be TRBD1 (6 bases). The CDR3 length is 14 residues. Germline CDR1 is MNHNS and CDR2 is SASEGT. Trimming left V 4 bases short and J 3 bases short, with 12 bases between. The CDR3 DNA sequence: TGTGCCAGCAGTGTGGTGGCAGGGGACTATGGCTACACCTTC. This gives the protein CASSVVAGDYGYTF.

The rearrangement joins TRBV5-8 to TRBJ2-1; TRBD1 matches 10 bases. With V trimmed by 2 bases and J by 4 bases, 3 bases remained unmatched. The CDR3 consists of 15 residues. Looked up from germline, CDR1 is SGHTS and CDR2 is YDEGEE. CDR3 loop: CASSFGTGAYNEQFF. The CDR3 DNA is TGTGCCAGCAGCTTTGGGACAGGGGCGTACAATGAGCAGTTCTTC.

The rearrangement links TRBV6-5 to TRBJ1-2; D gene uncertain. CDR3 size: 16 residues. Germline CDR1 MNHEY, CDR2 SVGAGI. Trimming took 0 bases from V and 0 from J, leaving 11 bases between them. CDR3 DNA: TGTGCCAGCAGTTACTCTCCCGGGTTAGCTAACTATGGCTACACCTTC. Translation gives CASSYSPGLANYGYTF.

The genes are TRBV19 and TRBJ2-2; 8 nucleotides agree with TRBD2. Germline trimming cut 1 base from V and 6 bases from J; bases unmatched to any gene: 10. Germline lookup yields CDR1 LNHDA and CDR2 SQIVND (reference sequence). This CDR3 contains 17 residues. DNA of the CDR3: TGTGCCAGTAGTATAGCAGCGGGAGCGTCTAGGGCCGGGGAGCTGTTTTTT. It is translated as CASSIAAGASRAGELFF. Based on the CDR3 plus reference TRBV19 and TRBJ2-2, the full variable domain is DGGITQSPKYLFRKEGQNVTLSCEQNLNHDAMYWYRQDPGQGLRLIYYSQIVNDFQKGDIAEGYSVSREKKESFPLTVTSAQKNPTAFYLCASSIAAGASRAGELFFGEGSRLTVL.

The chain recombines TRBV7-2 with TRBJ1-1; TRBD1 aligns across 9 bases. With V trimmed by 5 bases and J by 4 bases, 5 bases remained unmatched. Germline V gives CDR1 SGHTA, CDR2 FQGNSA. The CDR3 spans 14 residues. DNA for the CDR3: TGTGCCAGCAGCGTCGGACAGGGGACCACTGAAGCTTTCTTT. Its protein product is CASSVGQGTTEAFF.

The chain joins TRBV19 to TRBJ1-5, with D perhaps TRBD1 (6 bases). The CDR3 contains 15 residues. Germline assignment: CDR1 LNHDA and CDR2 SQIVND (reference sequence). V was pared by 3 bases and J by 4 bases, with 13 bases between. CDR3 residues: CASSMYRDTNQPQHF. CDR3 coding DNA: TGTGCCAGTAGTATGTACAGGGATACTAATCAGCCCCAGCATTTT.

The chain links TRBV18 to TRBJ1-1; D gene unclear. The CDR3 loop spans 15 amino acids. V lost 0 bases to trimming and J lost 1 base, with 9 bases between them. The germline V gene encodes CDR1 KGHSH and CDR2 LQKENI. CDR3 loop: CASSPPGDQNTEAFF. CDR3 nucleotide sequence: TGTGCCAGCTCACCACCCGGGGATCAGAACACTGAAGCTTTCTTT.

This chain uses TRBV20-1 with TRBJ2-3; no clear D. Germline V CDR1 and CDR2: DFQATT, SNEGSKA (reference sequence). CDR3 length equals 11 residues. V was pared by 4 bases and J by 5 bases, with 7 bases between. The CDR3 nucleotides are TGCAGTGCTAATAGTGTAGATACGCAGTATTTT. It codes for CSANSVDTQYF.

The chain has TRBV2 and TRBJ1-6; perhaps TRBD1 as D (5 bases). V lost 2 bases and J 7 bases, leaving 12 bases between the germline ends. CDR1 is SNHLY, CDR2 FYNNEI, per germline. CDR3 size: 15 residues. The chain's CDR3 is CASSERQGFNSPLHF. CDR3 bases: TGTGCCAGCAGTGAAAGGCAGGGCTTCAATTCACCCCTCCACTTT.

The V gene is TRBV7-2, the J gene TRBJ2-7; 7 nucleotides line up with TRBD2. This CDR3 has 15 amino acids. V trimming: 8 bases; J trimming: 3 bases; junction bases outside the gene matches: 13. Germline V gene sequence: CDR1 SGHTA, CDR2 FQGNSA. In nucleotides, the CDR3 is TGTGCCAGCGGCCCGGGCAGCGGGGATTTCTACGAGCAGTACTTC. It is translated as CASGPGSGDFYEQYF.

V is TRBV19 and J is TRBJ2-1; D unresolved. Trimming pared 6 bases from V and 6 bases from J, leaving 18 bases between. Germline CDR1 is LNHDA and CDR2 is SQIVND (reference sequence). The CDR3 extends over 15 amino acids. The CDR3 nucleotides read TGTGCCAGTAGCCCGATAGTGACCAATACCAATGAGCAGTTCTTC. The encoded protein is CASSPIVTNTNEQFF.

The chain has TRBV19 and TRBJ1-1; D unclear. Deletions cut 8 bases from V and 1 base from J, with 11 bases between. Germline lookup yields CDR1 LNHDA and CDR2 SQIVND (reference sequence). The CDR3 runs to 13 residues. The CDR3, as DNA: TGTGCCAGTGGTGACACCCCGAACACTGAAGCTTTCTTT. Translated: CASGDTPNTEAFF.

The chain recombines TRBV9 with TRBJ2-3; 9 nucleotides line up with TRBD2. The CDR3 totals 17 residues. The trim removed 4 bases at V and 3 bases at J, leaving 12 bases unmatched. In germline, CDR1 is SGDLS, CDR2 YYNGEE. The CDR3 reads CASSRFPREGGTDTQYF. The CDR3 nucleotides read TGTGCCAGCAGCCGTTTTCCGCGGGAGGGTGGGACAGATACGCAGTATTTT.

This chain links TRBV19 with TRBJ1-2, with TRBD1 matching over 7 bases. The CDR3 consists of 11 residues. Germline V gene lookup returns CDR1 LNHDA and CDR2 SQIVND (reference sequence). J was trimmed by 5 bases and V by 8 bases; bases with no gene match: 2. DNA of the CDR3: TGTGCCAGTGGGACAGAGTATGGCTACACCTTC. It encodes CASGTEYGYTF.

The chain carries TRBV5-1 and TRBJ2-2; unclear D gene. The CDR3 has 15 residues. V was shortened by 4 bases and J by 1 base, with 11 bases between the two germline ends. Germline-derived CDR1 and CDR2 are SGHRS and YFSETQ. The CDR3 loop is CASSPWTGNTGELFF. The CDR3 nucleotides read TGCGCCAGCAGCCCTTGGACGGGGAACACCGGGGAGCTGTTTTTT.